Following are 32 T cell receptor beta chains from one sample sequenced in a study of T-cell reconstitution after alpha-beta-depleted transplantation in children. The library targeted TCRbeta and was prepared with unique molecular identifiers. TCRdb redid the calling of the PCR reads with MiXCR, one entry per CDR3 protein. The repertoire includes 600,000 to 700,000 distinct CDR3 sequences, 16% of them detected once, and 1.1% sits in the top ten. Sequencing used PBMCs from the stem cell graft donor, obtained from the stem cell graft. These receptors all come from a human donor who donated a stem cell graft to a child with acute myeloid leukemia.

The sample holds a few counts of this clonotype. The chain couples TRBV12-3 or TRBV12-4 to TRBJ2-5; 9 bases agree with TRBD1. The CDR3 is 14 amino acids. V shed 5 bases and J 7 bases; nucleotides not matched to a gene: 8. The CDR3 DNA follows: TGTGCCAGCAGTCTCGGGACAGGGCTGAGGACCCAGTACTTC. Its translation is CASSLGTGLRTQYF.

This clonotype was counted ten times or more. The V and J genes are TRBV20-1 and TRBJ2-7; 9 bases are shared with TRBD1. CDR1 and CDR2 from the germline V gene are DFQATT and SNEGSKA (reference sequence). The ends lost 4 bases at V and 3 bases at J; junction bases unmatched: 7. The length of the CDR3 is 14 residues. CDR3 in amino acids: CSATQDRGHYEQYF. CDR3 nucleotides: TGCAGTGCTACGCAGGACAGGGGACACTACGAGCAGTACTTC.

This clonotype was observed many times. CDR3 bases: TGTGCCAGCAGGCCCTATGGCTACACCTTC. It translates to CASRPYGYTF. This chain joins TRBV6-1 and TRBJ1-2; unclear D gene. CDR1 is MNHNS and CDR2 is SASEGT in the germline V gene. There are 10 residues in the CDR3. Trimming left V 6 bases short and J 4 bases short, with 3 bases between.

There are many counts of this clonotype. The rearrangement joins TRBV20-1 to TRBJ1-3; D gene uncertain. V was pared by 3 bases and J by 0 bases, with 9 bases between. The CDR3 runs 14 residues. Germline CDR1 is DFQATT and CDR2 is SNEGSKA (reference sequence). The CDR3 nucleotides are TGCAGTGCTAGTCAAGGGCACTCTGGAAACACCATATATTTT. Its translation is CSASQGHSGNTIYF.

In this sample, this clonotype turned up a few times. The genes are TRBV20-1 and TRBJ2-5; no reliable D call. Germline V lookup: CDR1 DFQATT, CDR2 SNEGSKA (reference sequence). V lost 6 bases, J lost 2 bases, and 10 bases lay in between. CDR3 size: 12 residues. CDR3 loop: CSAKRNQETQYF. The CDR3 DNA reads TGCAGTGCCAAAAGGAATCAAGAGACCCAGTACTTC.

The chain couples TRBV21-1 to TRBJ1-4; no check of the table's D call, TRBD1, against the DNA was made. TRBV21-1 is shown as a pseudogene. The CDR3 contains 15 residues. CDR3 sequence (DNA): TGTGCCAGCACGGAGCCCGGGGTTTCGGACGAAAAACTGTTTTTT. Amino acid sequence: CASTEPGVSDEKLFF.

The chain links TRBV3-1 to TRBJ1-6; 7 nucleotides line up with TRBD1. The V gene end was trimmed by 5 bases and the J gene end by 10 bases; junction bases not matched to a gene: 8. Germline CDR1 LGHDT, CDR2 YNNKEL (reference sequence). This CDR3 is built from 14 residues. DNA for the CDR3: TGTGCCAGCAGCACTGACAGGGTCGGCTCACCCCTCCACTTT. Amino acids: CASSTDRVGSPLHF.

The chain couples TRBV12-3 or TRBV12-4 to TRBJ1-2; D possibly corresponds to TRBD1 (5 bases). The V end was cut by 3 bases, the J end by 8 bases, with 22 bases between. This CDR3 region has 16 residues. The CDR3 is CASSLIGRQTRAGYTF. The CDR3 nucleotides read TGTGCCAGCAGTTTGATAGGTCGGCAGACCAGGGCCGGCTACACCTTC.

This clonotype occurred many times. V is TRBV15 and J is TRBJ2-7; 9 nucleotides agree with TRBD1. The ends lost 1 base at V and 0 bases at J; junction bases unmatched: 7. The CDR3 runs 17 residues. Germline V lookup: CDR1 LNHNV, CDR2 YYDKDF (reference sequence). CDR3 DNA sequence: TGTGCCACCAGCAGAGTACCGGGACAGGGAAACTCCTACGAGCAGTACTTC. Encoded protein: CATSRVPGQGNSYEQYF.

The genes are TRBV6-2 or TRBV6-3 and TRBJ1-1; maybe TRBD1 (5 bases). The ends were cut back, 5 bases at V and 1 base at J, with 11 bases in the middle. From germline, CDR1 is MNHEY and CDR2 SVGEGT. The CDR3 has 14 amino acids. The CDR3 here is CASSPADTNTEAFF. Written as DNA, the CDR3 is TGTGCCAGCAGTCCCGCGGACACGAACACTGAAGCTTTCTTT.

This clonotype came up many times. The genes are TRBV24-1 and TRBJ2-7; D unresolved. The V end lost 1 base, the J end lost 3 bases, and 3 bases lay between the germline ends. Germline CDR1 is KGHDR and CDR2 is SFDVKD. The CDR3 spans 12 residues. The DNA of the CDR3 is TGTGCCACCAGTGATTTCGGCTACGAGCAGTACTTC. Translating it yields CATSDFGYEQYF.

This clonotype has ten or more counts. This rearrangement joins TRBV20-1 to TRBJ1-3; D is undetermined. The ends were cut back, 2 bases at V and 0 bases at J, with 11 bases in the middle. Germline assignment: CDR1 DFQATT and CDR2 SNEGSKA (reference sequence). The CDR3 is 15 amino acids. CDR3 in DNA: TGCAGTGCTAGACCCAGACGGACCTCTGGAAACACCATATATTTT. Translating gives CSARPRRTSGNTIYF.

This clonotype has ten or more counts. The chain uses TRBV12-3 or TRBV12-4 and TRBJ2-7; D is possibly TRBD2 (5 bases). V was pared by 7 bases and J by 2 bases, with 9 bases between. The CDR3 is made up of 12 amino acids. Here the CDR3 reads CASKAGTYEQYF. The CDR3, as DNA: TGTGCCAGCAAAGCCGGGACCTACGAGCAGTACTTC.

The sample holds many counts of this clonotype. This chain links TRBV6-1 with TRBJ1-2, with 8 bases matching TRBD1. Germline assignment: CDR1 MNHNS and CDR2 SASEGT. Trimming took 10 bases from V and 4 from J; bases not matched to a gene: 11. The CDR3 consists of 14 residues. The CDR3: CATSRTGLGYGYTF. DNA for the CDR3: TGTGCCACCTCTAGGACAGGGCTTGGCTATGGCTACACCTTC.

This clonotype was counted ten times or more. The chain has TRBV9 and TRBJ1-1, with a tentative D call TRBD1 (6 bases). V was clipped by 0 bases and J by 2 bases, with 11 bases between them. CDR1 and CDR2 (germline): SGDLS, YYNGEE. This CDR3 is built from 15 residues. The CDR3 protein is CASSVGLGANTEAFF. CDR3 sequence (DNA): TGTGCCAGCAGCGTAGGGCTGGGGGCAAACACTGAAGCTTTCTTT.

V gene TRBV28 combines with J gene TRBJ2-3, with 7 positions matching TRBD1. Germline V gives CDR1 MDHEN, CDR2 SYDVKM. There are 13 residues in the CDR3. V lost 7 bases, J lost 3 bases, and 4 bases stayed unmatched. The CDR3 sequence is CASTDRDTDTQYF. The DNA for the CDR3 is TGTGCCAGCACAGACAGGGATACAGATACGCAGTATTTT.

Many counts were recorded for this clonotype. V is TRBV7-2 and J is TRBJ2-5, with D hard to call. CDR3 size: 10 residues. With 3 bases removed from V and 7 bases from J, the gap between germline ends came to 3 bases. Germline V CDR1 and CDR2: SGHTA, FQGNSA. CDR3 in DNA: TGTGCCAGCAGCTTGGGGACCCAGTACTTC. Translated, it gives CASSLGTQYF.

This clonotype was detected many times. This chain uses TRBV20-1 with TRBJ1-2; TRBD1 might be the D (6 bases). This CDR3 spans 11 amino acids. Trimming took 3 bases from V and 8 from J, leaving 10 bases between them. Germline V CDR1 and CDR2: DFQATT, SNEGSKA (reference sequence). The CDR3 sequence is CSASRGGGYTF. The CDR3 DNA sequence: TGCAGTGCTAGCAGGGGTGGCGGCTACACCTTC.

This chain uses TRBV7-9 with TRBJ2-1; TRBD1 aligns across 7 bases. Germline CDR1 SEHNR, CDR2 FQNEAQ (reference sequence). There are 16 residues in the CDR3. V was clipped by 0 bases and J by 2 bases; unmatched bases: 4. The CDR3 DNA reads TGTGCCAGCAGCTTAGCGCTGCAGGGGGCCTACAATGAGCAGTTCTTC. Protein: CASSLALQGAYNEQFF.

Only a few counts were recorded for this clonotype. This chain joins TRBV20-1 and TRBJ2-2, with a tentative D call TRBD2 (5 bases). In germline, CDR1 is DFQATT, CDR2 SNEGSKA (reference sequence). The ends were cut back, 0 bases at V and 1 base at J, with 15 bases in the middle. The CDR3 loop spans 17 amino acids. CDR3 sequence (DNA): TGCAGTGCTAGAGATGTTCGGAGTGGAGGGAACACCGGGGAGCTGTTTTTT. This translates into CSARDVRSGGNTGELFF.

This clonotype was seen a few times. V is TRBV12-3 or TRBV12-4 and J is TRBJ1-1; D remains ambiguous. V lost 1 base and J lost 1, with 10 bases in between. CDR3 length: 15 amino acids. The CDR3 coding sequence is TGTGCCAGCAGTTTAGAGGGTCTGGGGAACACTGAAGCTTTCTTT. As protein: CASSLEGLGNTEAFF.

Ten or more counts support this clonotype. The CDR3 region has the DNA TGCAGTGCTAGGGGGCCTCAGGAAATTGACGAGCAGTACTTC. Amino acids: CSARGPQEIDEQYF. The rearrangement joins TRBV20-1 to TRBJ2-7; D perhaps matches TRBD1 (5 bases). V was pared by 3 bases and J by 5 bases, with 17 bases between. Looked up from germline, CDR1 is DFQATT and CDR2 is SNEGSKA (reference sequence). This CDR3 has 14 amino acids.

The chain couples TRBV12-3 or TRBV12-4 to TRBJ2-2; 10 positions match TRBD2. The CDR3 contains 14 residues. With V trimmed by 7 bases and J by 4 bases, 3 bases remained unmatched. CDR3 coding DNA: TGTGCCAGCACTAGCGGGGGCGGCACCGGGGAGCTGTTTTTT. Protein product: CASTSGGGTGELFF.

This clonotype turned up a few times. V usage is TRBV7-9 and J usage is TRBJ2-7, with a tentative D call TRBD2 (5 bases). CDR1 SEHNR and CDR2 FQNEAQ come from the germline V gene (reference sequence). The CDR3 sequence is 13 residues long. Trimming pared 7 bases from V and 0 bases from J, leaving 10 bases between. CDR3 sequence: CASKVGDSYEQYF. The CDR3 coding sequence is TGTGCCAGCAAGGTCGGGGACTCCTACGAGCAGTACTTC.

This clonotype has a count of ten or more. This sequence joins TRBV20-1 and TRBJ2-2; no firm D call. Germline V gives CDR1 DFQATT, CDR2 SNEGSKA (reference sequence). The CDR3 is 15 residues long. V gave up 0 bases and J gave up 2 bases, with 10 bases separating them. The CDR3 reads CSARDVMDNTGELFF. CDR3 in DNA: TGCAGTGCTAGAGATGTTATGGATAACACCGGGGAGCTGTTTTTT.

This chain links TRBV20-1 with TRBJ2-5; the match to TRBD2 covers 13 bases. Germline V lookup: CDR1 DFQATT, CDR2 SNEGSKA (reference sequence). The CDR3 length is 16 residues. V was clipped by 5 bases and J by 3 bases; unmatched bases: 9. The CDR3 DNA reads TGCAGTGCTGAGGGACTAGCGGGGAGGATTAAAGAGACCCAGTACTTC. Protein sequence: CSAEGLAGRIKETQYF.

This clonotype has ten or more counts. This chain connects TRBV20-1 to TRBJ2-6, with TRBD1 identical over 8 bases. Trimming cost V 4 bases and J 0 bases; bases outside gene matches: 5. The CDR3 is made up of 16 amino acids. The germline gives CDR1 DFQATT, CDR2 SNEGSKA (reference sequence). The CDR3 DNA reads TGCAGTGCTAAGACAGGGGCCTACTCTGGGGCCAACGTCCTGACTTTC. It translates to CSAKTGAYSGANVLTF.

This clonotype has only a few counts. The CDR3 coding sequence is TGCAGTGCTACGGACGGGGTGAACACCGGGGAGCTGTTTTTT. This translates into CSATDGVNTGELFF. The V and J genes are TRBV20-1 and TRBJ2-2, with TRBD2 as a possible D gene (5 bases). Deletions cut 4 bases from V and 1 base from J, with 10 bases between. This CDR3 contains 14 residues. The germline V gene has CDR1 DFQATT and CDR2 SNEGSKA (reference sequence).

This clonotype was detected only a few times. At one end, the junction sequence differs from germline, possibly due to a read error. The genes are TRBV20-1 and TRBJ2-7; TRBD1 matches at 8 bases. Germline lookup yields CDR1 DFQATT and CDR2 SNEGSKA (reference sequence). The length of the CDR3 is 15 residues. CDR3 protein: CSARDGGQGRNEQYF. CDR3 bases: TGTAGTGCTAGAGATGGAGGACAGGGCCGAAACGAGCAGTACTTC.

This clonotype was counted between two and nine times. The chain uses TRBV7-9 and TRBJ1-1, with 7 bases matching TRBD1. Germline lookup yields CDR1 SEHNR and CDR2 FQNEAQ (reference sequence). V trimming: 5 bases; J trimming: 2 bases; junction bases outside the gene matches: 14. This CDR3 is 17 amino acids long. The CDR3: CASSPPLQGRANTEAFF. The CDR3, as DNA: TGTGCCAGCAGCCCACCCTTACAGGGGAGGGCTAACACTGAAGCTTTCTTT.

The chain links TRBV20-1 to TRBJ2-4, with D uncertain. Germline V gene data show CDR1 as DFQATT and CDR2 as SNEGSKA (reference sequence). This CDR3 has 15 residues. Deletions cut 6 bases from V and 0 bases from J, with 15 bases between. CDR3 region: CSAVHSRIAKNIQYF. The CDR3 DNA follows: TGCAGTGCGGTCCACTCCAGAATAGCCAAAAACATTCAGTACTTC.

This clonotype was picked up a small number of times. The V gene is TRBV10-1, the J gene TRBJ1-1; no clear D. V was trimmed by 0 bases and J by 6 bases, leaving 11 bases between them. The CDR3 totals 14 residues. Germline V CDR1 and CDR2: WNHNN, SYGVQD (reference sequence). This CDR3 is CASSESGTGSEAFF. For the CDR3, the DNA is TGCGCCAGCAGTGAGTCGGGCACGGGGTCTGAAGCTTTCTTT.